This T cell receptor beta chain was found in a study of OX40 agonist ivuxolimab in advanced cancers. In germline, CDR1 is MNHEY, CDR2 SMNVEV (reference sequence). V lost 2 bases and J lost 6, with 11 bases in between. CDR3 length equals 13 residues. Some clones are missing from TCRdb's copy, which holds only in-frame ones; the method was immunoSEQ multiplex PCR. The sample yields more than 65,000 clones, 94% seen once. This specimen consisted of CD4+ or CD8+ T cells sorted from blood, obtained in a trial of the OX40 agonist ivuxolimab. This TCR came from an adult with an advanced solid tumor such as melanoma, head and neck, liver or kidney cancer. The chain employs TRBV27 and TRBJ2-7; D tentatively fits TRBD1 or TRBD2 (5 bases each). The CDR3 is CASSLVSGPEQYF. Here the CDR3 DNA reads TGTGCCAGCAGTTTAGTCTCGGGGCCCGAGCAGTACTTC.